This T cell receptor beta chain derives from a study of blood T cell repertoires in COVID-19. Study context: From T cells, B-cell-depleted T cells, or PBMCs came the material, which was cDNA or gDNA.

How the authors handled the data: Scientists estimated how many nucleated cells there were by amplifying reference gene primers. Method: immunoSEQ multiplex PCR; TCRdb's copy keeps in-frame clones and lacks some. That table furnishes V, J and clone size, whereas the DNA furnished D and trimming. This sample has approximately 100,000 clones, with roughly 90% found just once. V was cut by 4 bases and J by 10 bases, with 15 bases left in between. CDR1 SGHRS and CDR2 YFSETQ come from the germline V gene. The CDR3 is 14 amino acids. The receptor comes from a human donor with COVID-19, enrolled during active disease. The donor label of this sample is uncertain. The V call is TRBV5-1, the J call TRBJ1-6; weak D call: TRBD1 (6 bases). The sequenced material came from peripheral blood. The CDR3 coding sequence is TGCGCCAGCAGCCAGCAGGGGTTACGATCACCCCTCCACTTT. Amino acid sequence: CASSQQGLRSPLHF. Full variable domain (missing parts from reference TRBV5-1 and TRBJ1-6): KAGVTQTPRYLIKTRGQQVTLSCSPISGHRSVSWYQQTPGQGLQFLFEYFSETQRNKGNFPGRFSGRQFSNSRSEMNVSTLELGDSALYLCASSQQGLRSPLHFGNGTRLTVT.